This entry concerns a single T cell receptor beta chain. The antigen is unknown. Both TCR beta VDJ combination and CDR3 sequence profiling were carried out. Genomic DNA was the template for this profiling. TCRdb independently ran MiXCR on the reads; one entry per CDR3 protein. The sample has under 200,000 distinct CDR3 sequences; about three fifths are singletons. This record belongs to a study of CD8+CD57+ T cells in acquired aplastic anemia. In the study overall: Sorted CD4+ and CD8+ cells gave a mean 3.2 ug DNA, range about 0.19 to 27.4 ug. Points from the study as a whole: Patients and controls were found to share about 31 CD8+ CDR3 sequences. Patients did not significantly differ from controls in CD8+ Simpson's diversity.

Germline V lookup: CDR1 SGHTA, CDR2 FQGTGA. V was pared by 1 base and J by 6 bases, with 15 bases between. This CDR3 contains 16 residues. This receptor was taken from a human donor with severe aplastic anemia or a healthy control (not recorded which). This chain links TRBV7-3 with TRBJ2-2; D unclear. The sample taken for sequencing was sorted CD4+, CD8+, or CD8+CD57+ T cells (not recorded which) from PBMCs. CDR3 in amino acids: CASSLNAPSVAGELFF. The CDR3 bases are TGTGCCAGCAGCTTAAACGCACCGTCCGTGGCCGGGGAGCTGTTTTTT.